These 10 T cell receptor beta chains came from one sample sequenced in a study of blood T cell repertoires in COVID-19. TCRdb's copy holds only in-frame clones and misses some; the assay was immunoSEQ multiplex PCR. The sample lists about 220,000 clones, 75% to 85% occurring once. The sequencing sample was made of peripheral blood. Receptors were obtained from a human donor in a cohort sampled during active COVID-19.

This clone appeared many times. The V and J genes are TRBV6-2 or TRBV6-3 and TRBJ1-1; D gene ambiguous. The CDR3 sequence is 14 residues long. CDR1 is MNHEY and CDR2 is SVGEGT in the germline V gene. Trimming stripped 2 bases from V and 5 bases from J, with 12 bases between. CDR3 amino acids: CASSYPSYVTEAFF. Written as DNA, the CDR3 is TGTGCCAGCAGTTACCCCTCTTATGTGACTGAAGCTTTCTTT.

CDR3 amino acids: CASSPPDSTVEAFF. In DNA form, the CDR3 reads TGCGCCAGCAGCCCCCCGGACAGTACGGTTGAGGCTTTCTTT. This chain connects TRBV4-1 to TRBJ1-1, with D possibly matching TRBD1 (6 bases). The CDR3 loop spans 14 amino acids. V lost 4 bases, J lost 11 bases, and 20 bases lay in between. Germline V lookup: CDR1 MGHRA, CDR2 YSYEKL.

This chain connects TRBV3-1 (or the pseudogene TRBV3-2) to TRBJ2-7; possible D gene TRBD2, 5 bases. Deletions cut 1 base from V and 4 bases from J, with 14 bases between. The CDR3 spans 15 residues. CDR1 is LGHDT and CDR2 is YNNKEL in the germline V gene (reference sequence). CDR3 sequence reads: CASSQGGSRGYEQYF. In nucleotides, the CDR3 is TGTGCCAGCAGCCAAGGAGGGTCTCGAGGTTACGAGCAGTACTTC.

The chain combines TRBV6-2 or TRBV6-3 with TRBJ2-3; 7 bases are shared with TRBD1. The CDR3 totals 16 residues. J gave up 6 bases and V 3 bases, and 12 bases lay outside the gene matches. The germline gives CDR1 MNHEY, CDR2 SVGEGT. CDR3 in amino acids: CASSYSGTVASDTQYF. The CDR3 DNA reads TGTGCCAGCAGTTATTCCGGGACAGTCGCTTCTGATACGCAGTATTTT.

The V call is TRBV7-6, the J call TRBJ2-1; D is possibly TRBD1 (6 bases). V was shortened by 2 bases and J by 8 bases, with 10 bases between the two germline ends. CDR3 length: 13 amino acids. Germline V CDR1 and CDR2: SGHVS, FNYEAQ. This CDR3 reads CASSLNRVDEQFF. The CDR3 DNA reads TGTGCCAGCAGCTTAAACAGGGTTGATGAGCAGTTCTTC.

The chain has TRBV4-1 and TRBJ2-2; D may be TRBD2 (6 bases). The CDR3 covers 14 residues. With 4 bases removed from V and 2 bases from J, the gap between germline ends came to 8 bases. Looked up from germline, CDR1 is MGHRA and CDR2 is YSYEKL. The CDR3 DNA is TGCGCCAGCAGCCTCGCGGGAAACACCGGGGAGCTGTTTTTT. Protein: CASSLAGNTGELFF.

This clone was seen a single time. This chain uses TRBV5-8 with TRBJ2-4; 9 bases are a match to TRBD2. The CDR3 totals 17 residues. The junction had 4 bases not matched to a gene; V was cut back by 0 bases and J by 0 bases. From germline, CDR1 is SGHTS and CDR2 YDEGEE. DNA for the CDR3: TGTGCCAGCAGCTTGGCCGTAGCGGGAGCAGCCAAAAACATTCAGTACTTC. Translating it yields CASSLAVAGAAKNIQYF.

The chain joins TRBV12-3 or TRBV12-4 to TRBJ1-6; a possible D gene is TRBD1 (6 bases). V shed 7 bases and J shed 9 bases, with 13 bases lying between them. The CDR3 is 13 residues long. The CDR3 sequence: CASIQGGGSPLHF. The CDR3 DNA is TGTGCCAGCATCCAGGGAGGGGGTTCACCCCTCCACTTT.

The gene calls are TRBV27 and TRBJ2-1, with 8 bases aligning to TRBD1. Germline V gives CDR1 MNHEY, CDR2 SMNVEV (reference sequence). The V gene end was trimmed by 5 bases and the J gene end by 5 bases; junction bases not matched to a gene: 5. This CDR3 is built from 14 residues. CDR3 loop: CASSPYRGDNEQFF. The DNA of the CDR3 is TGTGCCAGCAGTCCATACAGGGGGGACAATGAGCAGTTCTTC.

The chain's CDR3 is CASSLDRGNTEAFF. CDR3 nucleotides: TGTGCCAGCAGCTTAGATCGGGGGAACACTGAAGCTTTCTTT. This rearrangement joins TRBV11-1 to TRBJ1-1; D gene ambiguous. CDR3 length: 14 residues. Germline loops: CDR1 SGHAT, CDR2 FQDESV (reference sequence). V lost 1 base to trimming and J lost 1 base, with 7 bases between them.